The rows below give T cell receptor beta chains drawn from one sample of a study of CD8 T cells in Susac syndrome. A single record per CDR3 protein comes from TCRdb applying MiXCR to the immunoSEQ multiplex PCR reads. Found here are roughly 160,000 distinct CDR3 sequences, around 96% of them singletons; the top ten hold about 0.12%. Input material: CD4+ T cells from PBMCs. The receptor source for this set is a human donor with Susac syndrome. The CDR3 runs from the conserved cysteine through the conserved F or W. The D gene is left open where the match is weak. Expanded clones are given a class, and other clones once, few, many or no size at all.

>TRBV7-2|-|16|TRBJ2-7|TRBD2
TGTGCCAGCAGCTTAGAGTGGAGCGGGGCTGCCTACGAGCAGTACTTC
CASSLEWSGAAYEQYF
>TRBV5-6|-|12|TRBJ1-3|-
TGTGCCAGCAGCTTGAACGGAAACACCATATATTTT
CASSLNGNTIYF
>TRBV20-1|-|13|TRBJ2-4|-
TGCAGTGCTAGTTCTCGGAAAAAAAACATTCAGTACTTC
CSASSRKKNIQYF
>TRBV6-5|-|16|TRBJ1-1|-
TGTGCCAGCAGTTACATAGGGGTGGGACCGAACACTGAAGCTTTCTTT
CASSYIGVGPNTEAFF
>TRBV7-3|-|13|TRBJ1-2|TRBD1
TGTGCCAGCAGCTTAACGACAGGGAGTGGCTACACCTTC
CASSLTTGSGYTF
>TRBV29-1|-|18|TRBJ1-1|TRBD1
TGCAGCGTTGTTACCGGGACAGGGGGTTTGGGAGGGAACACTGAAGCTTTCTTT
CSVVTGTGGLGGNTEAFF
>TRBV20-1|-|14|TRBJ2-3|-
TGCAGTGCTAGTTACGGCATTAGCACAGATACGCAGTATTTT
CSASYGISTDTQYF
>TRBV28|-|13|TRBJ2-7|TRBD1
TGTGCCAGCAGGCCGGGACAGACCTACGAGCAGTACTTC
CASRPGQTYEQYF
>TRBV29-1|-|16|TRBJ2-2|-
TGCAGCGTTGAAGATGGTCCAGACTTTCCTACCGGGGAGCTGTTTTTT
CSVEDGPDFPTGELFF
>TRBV29-1|-|11|TRBJ1-3|-
TGCAGCGGAGGGACTGGAAACACCATATATTTT
CSGGTGNTIYF
>TRBV20-1|-|14|TRBJ2-1|TRBD2
TGCAGTGCTCAGGGACTAGCGGGATTTAGTGAGCAGTTCTTC
CSAQGLAGFSEQFF
>TRBV20-1|-|13|TRBJ1-5|-
TGCAGTGCTCGGGATATCGGCAATCAGCCCCAGCATTTT
CSARDIGNQPQHF
>TRBV20-1|-|12|TRBJ1-2|-
TGCAGTGCAGGAACAGCCTCCTATGGCTACACCTTC
CSAGTASYGYTF
>TRBV19|-|15|TRBJ2-2|-
TGTGCCAGTACTTTGGGGGCAGGGTTGTCCGGGGAGCTGTTTTTT
CASTLGAGLSGELFF
>TRBV7-9|-|10|TRBJ2-3|-
TGTGCCAGAGGGGGAGATACGCAGTATTTT
CARGGDTQYF
>TRBV7-2|-|16|TRBJ2-7|TRBD2
TGTGCCAGCAGCTCCAATAGCGGGAGGGCCAGGTACGAGCAGTACTTC
CASSSNSGRARYEQYF
>TRBV20-1|-|12|TRBJ1-2|-
TGCAGTGCACTCCTGGACCAGTATGGCTACACCTTC
CSALLDQYGYTF
>TRBV20-1|-|15|TRBJ2-3|TRBD2
TGCAGTGCTACCCCGGGGACTAGCGGGAGTGATACGCAGTATTTT
CSATPGTSGSDTQYF
>TRBV30|-|11|TRBJ1-2|-
TGTGCCTGGAGTCCAGGGGATGGCTACACCTTC
CAWSPGDGYTF
>TRBV3-1|-|15|TRBJ1-2|-
TGTGCCAGCAGCCAAGATACGGGAGGGATCGATGGCTACACCTTC
CASSQDTGGIDGYTF
>TRBV29-1|-|12|TRBJ2-2|-
TGCAGCGTTCTGTGGGGGAACGGGGAGCTGTTTTTT
CSVLWGNGELFF
>TRBV7-8|-|15|TRBJ2-1|-
TGTGCCAGCAGCTTATTTGGGGGGCGCGGCGATGAGCAGTTCTTC
CASSLFGGRGDEQFF
>TRBV4-3|-|14|TRBJ2-4|-
TGCGCCAGCAGCCAAGATGGGGACAAAAACATTCAGTACTTC
CASSQDGDKNIQYF
>TRBV20-1|once|13|TRBJ1-1|-
TGCAGTGGCAGGGTGGACATGAACACTGAAGCTTTCTTT
CSGRVDMNTEAFF
>TRBV7-9|-|16|TRBJ1-6|TRBD1
TGTGCCAGCAGCTTAACCGCCGGGACAGGGGATTCACCCCTCCACTTT
CASSLTAGTGDSPLHF
>TRBV29-1|-|18|TRBJ2-5|-
TGCAGCGCCAGAAGGCAGGGGGCGAAACTAGCGTGGTCCTGGACCCAGTACTTC
CSARRQGAKLAWSWTQYF
>TRBV12-3/TRBV12-4|few|15|TRBJ2-2|-
TGTGCCAGCAGTTTAAGAGGAGGGGACACCGGGGAGCTGTTTTTT
CASSLRGGDTGELFF
>TRBV29-1|-|13|TRBJ2-1|TRBD2
TGCAGCGTTAGACTAGCTACCTACAATGAGCAGTTCTTC
CSVRLATYNEQFF
>TRBV2|-|15|TRBJ1-5|TRBD1
TGTGCCAGCACCCGCGGGGACAGGGGCAATCAGCCCCAGCATTTT
CASTRGDRGNQPQHF
>TRBV28|-|13|TRBJ1-1|-
TGTGCCAGCATCGGGGGGGAGAGCACTGAAGCTTTCTTT
CASIGGESTEAFF
>TRBV19|-|12|TRBJ2-2|-
TGTGCCAGTAGTATCGGCACCGGGGAGCTGTTTTTT
CASSIGTGELFF
>TRBV7-2|-|12|TRBJ1-5|-
TGTGCCAGCAGCCCCTCAGGACAGCCCCAGCATTTT
CASSPSGQPQHF
>TRBV29-1|-|15|TRBJ2-7|TRBD2
TGCAGCGTTGCACTAGCGGGTAAAGGAGCCTACGAGCAGTACTTC
CSVALAGKGAYEQYF
>TRBV9|-|16|TRBJ2-3|TRBD1
TGTGCCAGCAGCGTTACGGGACAGGGGACCACAGATACGCAGTATTTT
CASSVTGQGTTDTQYF
>TRBV9|-|14|TRBJ2-7|TRBD2
TGTGCCAGCAGCGTAGCTGGTACTAGCGGAGAGCAGTACTTC
CASSVAGTSGEQYF
>TRBV7-9|-|15|TRBJ1-1|TRBD1
TGTGCCAGCAGCTCGACAGGGGGGTCCCTTAGTGAAGCTTTCTTT
CASSSTGGSLSEAFF
>TRBV7-2|-|16|TRBJ2-1|TRBD2
TGTGCCAGCAGCTTAGCCGGGACTAGCGGTTACAATGAGCAGTTCTTC
CASSLAGTSGYNEQFF
>TRBV29-1|-|12|TRBJ2-1|-
TGCAGCGGGGGACTTATGGTCAATGAGCAGTTCTTC
CSGGLMVNEQFF
>TRBV9|-|15|TRBJ1-6|TRBD1
TGTGCCAGCAGCGTAGGGGGACAGGGTAATTCACCCCTCCACTTT
CASSVGGQGNSPLHF
>TRBV30|-|12|TRBJ1-1|-
TGTGCCTGCCCCAGGGGGAACACTGAAGCTTTCTTT
CACPRGNTEAFF
>TRBV3-1|-|14|TRBJ1-3|-
TGTGCCAGCAGCCCGAGTGGGATCGGAAACACCATATATTTT
CASSPSGIGNTIYF
>TRBV19|-|14|TRBJ1-1|-
TGTGCCAGTACGATAGGGCCCAAGAACACTGAAGCTTTCTTT
CASTIGPKNTEAFF
>TRBV29-1|-|13|TRBJ1-1|-
TGCAGCGTGGGGGACATACCTAACACTGAAGCTTTCTTT
CSVGDIPNTEAFF
>TRBV7-9|-|14|TRBJ1-6|-
TGTGCCAGCAGCTTAAGCGGAGACCATTCACCCCTCCACTTT
CASSLSGDHSPLHF
>TRBV29-1|-|13|TRBJ2-5|TRBD1
TGCAGCGTTGGACGGACAGGGAGCGAGACCCAGTACTTC
CSVGRTGSETQYF
>TRBV4-2|-|14|TRBJ2-5|-
TGTGCCAGCAGCCAAGATATCGAGCCCGAGACCCAGTACTTC
CASSQDIEPETQYF
>TRBV5-1|-|13|TRBJ2-1|-
TGCGCCAGCAGCTTGGGACTACCCGACGGGCAGTTCTTC
CASSLGLPDGQFF
>TRBV7-8|-|15|TRBJ2-1|TRBD2
TGTGCCAGCAGCTTAGGTAGCGGGCTATACAATGAGCAGTTCTTC
CASSLGSGLYNEQFF
>TRBV25-1|-|14|TRBJ1-5|-
TGTGCCATCAAGGTGGTTGGTGGCAATCAGCCCCAGCATTTT
CAIKVVGGNQPQHF
>TRBV11-1|-|12|TRBJ2-2|-
TGTGCCAGCAGCCCTTACAGGGGGGAGCTGTTTTTT
CASSPYRGELFF